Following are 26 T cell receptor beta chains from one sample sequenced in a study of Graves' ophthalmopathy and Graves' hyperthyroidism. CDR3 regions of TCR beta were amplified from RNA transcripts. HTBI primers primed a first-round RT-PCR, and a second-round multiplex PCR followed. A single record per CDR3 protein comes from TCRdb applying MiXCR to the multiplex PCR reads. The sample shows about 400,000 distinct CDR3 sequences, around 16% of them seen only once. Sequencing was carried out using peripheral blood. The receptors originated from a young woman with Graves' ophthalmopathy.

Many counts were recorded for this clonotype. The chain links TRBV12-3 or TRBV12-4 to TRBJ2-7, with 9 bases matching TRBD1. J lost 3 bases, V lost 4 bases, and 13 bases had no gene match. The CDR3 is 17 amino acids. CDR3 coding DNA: TGTGCCAGCAGTTCTCCTACTAGGACAGGGGCAATCTACGAGCAGTACTTC. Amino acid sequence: CASSSPTRTGAIYEQYF.

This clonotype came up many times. CDR3 loop: CASSLRRGNNQPQHF. The CDR3 DNA sequence: TGTGCCAGCAGTCTCCGACGGGGGAACAATCAGCCCCAGCATTTT. The chain recombines TRBV6-2 or TRBV6-3 with TRBJ1-5; weak D call: TRBD1 (5 bases). The length of the CDR3 is 15 residues. The germline V and J ends were trimmed by 5 bases and 3 bases, with 14 bases remaining between them. CDR1 is MNHEY and CDR2 is SVGEGT in the germline V gene.

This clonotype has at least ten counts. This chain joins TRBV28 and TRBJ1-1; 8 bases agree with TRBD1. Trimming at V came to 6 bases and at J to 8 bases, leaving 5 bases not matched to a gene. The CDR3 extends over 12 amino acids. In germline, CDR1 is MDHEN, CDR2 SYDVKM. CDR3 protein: CASRTGTGEAFF. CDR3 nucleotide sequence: TGTGCCAGCAGGACCGGGACAGGAGAAGCTTTCTTT.

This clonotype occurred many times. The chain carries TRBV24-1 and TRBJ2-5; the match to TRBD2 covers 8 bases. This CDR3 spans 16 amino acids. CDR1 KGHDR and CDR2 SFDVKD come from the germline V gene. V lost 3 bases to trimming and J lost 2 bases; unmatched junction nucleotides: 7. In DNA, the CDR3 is TGTGCCACCAGTGATCCCGGGACTAGTTTTCAAGAGACCCAGTACTTC. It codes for CATSDPGTSFQETQYF.

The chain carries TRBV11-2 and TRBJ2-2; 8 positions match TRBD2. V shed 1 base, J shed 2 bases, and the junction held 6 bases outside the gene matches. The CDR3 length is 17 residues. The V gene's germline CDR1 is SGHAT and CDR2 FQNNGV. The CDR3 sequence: CASSLGGTSFNTGELFF. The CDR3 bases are TGTGCCAGCAGCTTAGGCGGGACTAGTTTTAACACCGGGGAGCTGTTTTTT.

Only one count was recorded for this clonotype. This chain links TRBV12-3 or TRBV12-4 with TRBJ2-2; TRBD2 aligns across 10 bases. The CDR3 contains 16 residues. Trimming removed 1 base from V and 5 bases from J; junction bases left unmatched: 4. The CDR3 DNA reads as TGTGCCAGCAGTTTAGTTTGGACTAGCGGAACCGGGGAGCTGTTTTTT. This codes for CASSLVWTSGTGELFF.

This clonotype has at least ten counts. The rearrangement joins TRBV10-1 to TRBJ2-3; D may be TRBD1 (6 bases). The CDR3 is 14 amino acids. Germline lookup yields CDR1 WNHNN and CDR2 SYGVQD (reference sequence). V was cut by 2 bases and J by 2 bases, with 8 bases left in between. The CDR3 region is CASSEGDITDTQYF. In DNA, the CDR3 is TGCGCCAGCAGTGAGGGGGACATCACAGATACGCAGTATTTT.

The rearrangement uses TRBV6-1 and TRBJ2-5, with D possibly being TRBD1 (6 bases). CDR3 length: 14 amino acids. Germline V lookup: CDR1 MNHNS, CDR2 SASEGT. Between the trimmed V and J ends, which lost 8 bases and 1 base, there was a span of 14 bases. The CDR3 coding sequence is TGTGCCAGCGAGACAGGAGAAATCCAAGAGACCCAGTACTTC. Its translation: CASETGEIQETQYF.

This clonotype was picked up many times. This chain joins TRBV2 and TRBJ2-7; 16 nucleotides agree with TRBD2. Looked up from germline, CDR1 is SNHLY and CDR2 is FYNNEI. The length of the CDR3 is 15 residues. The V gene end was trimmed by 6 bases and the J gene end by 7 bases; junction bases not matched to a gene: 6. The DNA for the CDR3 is TGTGCCAGCAGCCAGCAGGGACTAGCGGGAGGGGAGCAGTACTTC. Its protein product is CASSQQGLAGGEQYF.

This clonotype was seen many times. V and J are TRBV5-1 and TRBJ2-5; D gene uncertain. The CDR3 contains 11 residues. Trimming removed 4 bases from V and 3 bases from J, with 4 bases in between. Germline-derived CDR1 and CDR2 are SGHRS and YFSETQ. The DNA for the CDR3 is TGCGCCAGCAGCATTAAAGAGACCCAGTACTTC. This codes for CASSIKETQYF.

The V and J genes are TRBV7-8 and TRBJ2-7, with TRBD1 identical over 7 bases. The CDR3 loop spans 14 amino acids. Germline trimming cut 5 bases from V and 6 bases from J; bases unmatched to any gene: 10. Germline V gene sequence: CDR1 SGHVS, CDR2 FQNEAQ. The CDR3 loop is CASSQGVIGREQYF. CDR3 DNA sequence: TGTGCCAGCAGCCAGGGGGTAATTGGGCGCGAGCAGTACTTC. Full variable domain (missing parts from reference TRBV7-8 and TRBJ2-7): GAGVSQSPRYKVAKRGQDVALRCDPISGHVSLFWYQQALGQGPEFLTYFQNEAQLDKSGLPSDRFFAERPEGSVSTLKIQRTQQEDSAVYLCASSQGVIGREQYFGPGTRLTVT.

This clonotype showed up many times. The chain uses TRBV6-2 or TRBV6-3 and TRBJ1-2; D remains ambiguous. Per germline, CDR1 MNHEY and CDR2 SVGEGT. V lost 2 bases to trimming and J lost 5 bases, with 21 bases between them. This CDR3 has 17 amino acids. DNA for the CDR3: TGTGCCAGCAGTTACCCCAATATCGGCCGAGCCAGATATGGCTACACCTTC. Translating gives CASSYPNIGRARYGYTF.

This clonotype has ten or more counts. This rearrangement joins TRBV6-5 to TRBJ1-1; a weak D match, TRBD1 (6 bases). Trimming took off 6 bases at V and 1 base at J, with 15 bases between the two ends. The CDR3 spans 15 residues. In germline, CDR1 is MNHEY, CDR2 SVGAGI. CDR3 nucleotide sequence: TGTGCCAGCAGAAGGAGACTACAGGGGAACACTGAAGCTTTCTTT. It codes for CASRRRLQGNTEAFF.

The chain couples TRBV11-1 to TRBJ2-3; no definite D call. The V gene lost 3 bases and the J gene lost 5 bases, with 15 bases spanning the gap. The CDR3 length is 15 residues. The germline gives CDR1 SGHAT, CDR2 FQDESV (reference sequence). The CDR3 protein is CASSLITAQIDTQYF. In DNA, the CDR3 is TGTGCCAGCAGCTTGATTACAGCCCAGATAGATACGCAGTATTTT. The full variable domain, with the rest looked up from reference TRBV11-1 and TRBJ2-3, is EAEVAQSPRYKITEKSQAVAFWCDPISGHATLYWYRQILGQGPELLVQFQDESVVDDSQLPKDRFSAERLKGVDSTLKIQPAELGDSAMYLCASSLITAQIDTQYFGPGTRLTVL.

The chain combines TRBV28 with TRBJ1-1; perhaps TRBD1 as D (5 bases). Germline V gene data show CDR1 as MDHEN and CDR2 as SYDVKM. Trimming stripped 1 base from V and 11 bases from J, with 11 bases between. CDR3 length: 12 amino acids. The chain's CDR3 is CASSLSGRGAFF. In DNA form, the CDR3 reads TGTGCCAGCAGTTTATCTGGCCGGGGGGCTTTCTTT.

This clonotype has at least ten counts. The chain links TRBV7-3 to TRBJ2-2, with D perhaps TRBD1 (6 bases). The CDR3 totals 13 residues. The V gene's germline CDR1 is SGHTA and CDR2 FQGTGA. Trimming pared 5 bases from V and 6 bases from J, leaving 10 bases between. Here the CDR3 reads CASSDTGPGELFF. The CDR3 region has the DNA TGTGCCAGCAGCGACACAGGGCCCGGGGAGCTGTTTTTT. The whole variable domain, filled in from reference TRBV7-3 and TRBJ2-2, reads GAGVSQTPSNKVTEKGKYVELRCDPISGHTALYWYRQSLGQGPEFLIYFQGTGAADDSGLPNDRFFAVRPEGSVSTLKIQRTERGDSAVYLCASSDTGPGELFFGEGSRLTVL.

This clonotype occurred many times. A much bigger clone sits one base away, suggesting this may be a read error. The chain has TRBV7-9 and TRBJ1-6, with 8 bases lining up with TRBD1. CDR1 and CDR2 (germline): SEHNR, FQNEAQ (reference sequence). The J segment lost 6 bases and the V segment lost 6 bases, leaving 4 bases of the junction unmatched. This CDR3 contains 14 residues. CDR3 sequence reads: CASSPDRANSPLHF. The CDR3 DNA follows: TGTGCCAGCAGTCCGGACAGGGCTAATTCACCCCTCCACTTT.

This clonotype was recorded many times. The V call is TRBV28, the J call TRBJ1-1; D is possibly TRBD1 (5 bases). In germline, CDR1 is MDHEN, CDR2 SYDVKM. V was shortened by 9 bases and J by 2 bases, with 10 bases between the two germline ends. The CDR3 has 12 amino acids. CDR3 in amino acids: CASWTSNTEAFF. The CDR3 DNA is TGTGCCAGTTGGACAAGTAACACTGAAGCTTTCTTT.

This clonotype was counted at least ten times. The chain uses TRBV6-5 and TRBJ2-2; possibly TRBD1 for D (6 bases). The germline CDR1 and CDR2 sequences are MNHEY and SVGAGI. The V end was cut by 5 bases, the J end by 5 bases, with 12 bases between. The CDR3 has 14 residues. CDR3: CASSLQGLTGELFF. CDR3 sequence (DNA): TGTGCCAGCAGTCTACAGGGTTTAACCGGGGAGCTGTTTTTT.

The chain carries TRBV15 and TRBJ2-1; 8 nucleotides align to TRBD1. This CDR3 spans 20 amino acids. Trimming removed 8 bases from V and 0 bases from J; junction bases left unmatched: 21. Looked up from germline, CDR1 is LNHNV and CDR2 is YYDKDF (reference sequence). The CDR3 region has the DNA TGTGCCACCGGATCCCTTGGGACAGGCCAAGTCCGGAGCTCCTACAATGAGCAGTTCTTC. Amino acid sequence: CATGSLGTGQVRSSYNEQFF. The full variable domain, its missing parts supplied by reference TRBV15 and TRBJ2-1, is DAMVIQNPRYQVTQFGKPVTLSCSQTLNHNVMYWYQQKSSQAPKLLFHYYDKDFNNEADTPDNFQSRRPNTSFCFLDIRSPGLGDTAMYLCATGSLGTGQVRSSYNEQFFGPGTRLTVL.

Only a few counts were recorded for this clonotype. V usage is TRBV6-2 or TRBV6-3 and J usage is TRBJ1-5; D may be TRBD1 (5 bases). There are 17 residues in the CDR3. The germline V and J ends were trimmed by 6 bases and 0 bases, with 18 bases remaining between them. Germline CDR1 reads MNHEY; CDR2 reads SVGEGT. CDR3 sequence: CASRSMGGEYSNQPQHF. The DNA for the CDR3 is TGTGCCAGCAGGTCAATGGGAGGGGAGTATAGCAATCAGCCCCAGCATTTT.

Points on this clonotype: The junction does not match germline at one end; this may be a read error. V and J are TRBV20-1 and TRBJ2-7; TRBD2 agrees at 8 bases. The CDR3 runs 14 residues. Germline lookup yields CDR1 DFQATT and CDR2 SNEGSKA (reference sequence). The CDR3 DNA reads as TGCAGTGTTAGAGTTAGCGGGACCTCCTACGAGCAGTACTTC. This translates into CSVRVSGTSYEQYF.

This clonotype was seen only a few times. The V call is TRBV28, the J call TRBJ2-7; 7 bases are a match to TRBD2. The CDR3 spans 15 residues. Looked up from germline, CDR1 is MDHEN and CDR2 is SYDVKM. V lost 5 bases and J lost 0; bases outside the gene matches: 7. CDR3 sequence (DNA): TGTGCCAGCAGTACCATCCTAGCGGTCTCCTACGAGCAGTACTTC. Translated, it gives CASSTILAVSYEQYF.

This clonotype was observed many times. Here the CDR3 reads CASSFTSGNTIYF. CDR3 bases: TGTGCCAGCAGTTTCACATCTGGAAACACCATATATTTT. The chain joins TRBV12-3 or TRBV12-4 to TRBJ1-3; D remains ambiguous. V was pared by 3 bases and J by 1 base, with 4 bases between. The CDR3 covers 13 residues.

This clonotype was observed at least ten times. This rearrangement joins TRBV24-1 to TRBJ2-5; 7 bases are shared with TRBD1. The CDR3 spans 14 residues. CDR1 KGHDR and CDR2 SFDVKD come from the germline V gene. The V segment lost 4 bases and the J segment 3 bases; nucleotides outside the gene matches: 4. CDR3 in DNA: TGTGCCACCAGTGAGCCCGGGACAGAAGAGACCCAGTACTTC. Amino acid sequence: CATSEPGTEETQYF.

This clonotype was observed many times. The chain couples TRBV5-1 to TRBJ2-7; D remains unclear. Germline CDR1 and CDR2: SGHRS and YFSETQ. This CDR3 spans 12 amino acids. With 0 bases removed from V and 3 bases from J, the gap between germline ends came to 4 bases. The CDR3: CASSLDIYEQYF. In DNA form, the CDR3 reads TGCGCCAGCAGCTTGGACATCTACGAGCAGTACTTC.